This passage covers 12 T cell receptor beta chains from one sample sequenced in a study of blood T cell repertoires in COVID-19. Libraries were prepared by immunoSEQ multiplex PCR; TCRdb keeps only in-frame clonotypes and omits some of them. The sample consists of some 260,000 clones, about 80% of them appearing once. Sequenced sample: peripheral blood. The receptors stem from a man older than 75 with acute or convalescent COVID-19.

On this clone itself: Other nucleotide sequences in the sample specify the same CDR3. CDR3 coding DNA: TGCGCCAGCAGCCCACGGACAGAAAACTATGGCTACACCTTC. It translates to CASSPRTENYGYTF. The rearrangement links TRBV5-1 to TRBJ1-2, with D possibly matching TRBD1 (6 bases). The V and J ends lost 4 bases and 2 bases respectively, with 12 bases between them. CDR1 SGHRS and CDR2 YFSETQ come from the germline V gene. The CDR3 loop spans 14 amino acids.

The rearrangement links TRBV5-4 to TRBJ2-5; D may be TRBD1 (5 bases). Trimming cost V 2 bases and J 8 bases, with 13 bases left between them. CDR1 is SGHNT, CDR2 YYREEE, per germline (reference sequence). The CDR3 totals 13 residues. CDR3 protein: CASSLSGQLTQYF. DNA for the CDR3: TGTGCCAGCAGCTTATCAGGACAACTTACCCAGTACTTC. The full variable domain, its missing parts supplied by reference TRBV5-4 and TRBJ2-5, is ETGVTQSPTHLIKTRGQQVTLRCSSQSGHNTVSWYQQALGQGPQFIFQYYREEENGRGNFPPRFSGLQFPNYSSELNVNALELDDSALYLCASSLSGQLTQYFGPGTRLLVL.

This clone was detected only once. The genes are TRBV19 and TRBJ2-7, with 7 bases fitting TRBD1. The CDR3 contains 13 residues. The V gene end was trimmed by 5 bases and the J gene end by 3 bases; junction bases not matched to a gene: 4. CDR1 LNHDA and CDR2 SQIVND come from the germline V gene (reference sequence). The CDR3 sequence: CASSLRQGYEQYF. In nucleotides, the CDR3 is TGTGCCAGTAGTCTCCGACAGGGCTACGAGCAGTACTTC.

This chain links TRBV19 with TRBJ2-4; D possibly corresponds to TRBD1 (6 bases). The germline CDR1 and CDR2 sequences are LNHDA and SQIVND (reference sequence). Trimming took 8 bases from V and 6 from J, leaving 8 bases between them. The CDR3 runs 11 residues. CDR3: CASADRNIQYF. CDR3 DNA: TGTGCCAGTGCGGACAGAAACATTCAGTACTTC.

The chain joins TRBV19 to TRBJ2-6; D is undetermined. The CDR3 runs to 15 residues. Germline loops: CDR1 LNHDA, CDR2 SQIVND (reference sequence). The ends were cut back, 4 bases at V and 0 bases at J, with 7 bases in the middle. The DNA for the CDR3 is TGTGCCAGTAGTACCCATAGCTCTGGGGCCAACGTCCTGACTTTC. It translates to CASSTHSSGANVLTF.

This clone was detected once. The chain joins TRBV19 to TRBJ1-6, with 7 bases fitting TRBD1. The trim removed 7 bases at V and 7 bases at J, leaving 4 bases unmatched. Germline assignment: CDR1 LNHDA and CDR2 SQIVND (reference sequence). CDR3 length equals 13 residues. The CDR3 reads CASKRGLNSPLHF. In nucleotides, the CDR3 is TGTGCCAGTAAGAGGGGGCTCAATTCACCCCTCCACTTT.

The chain employs TRBV6-5 and TRBJ1-2; a weak D match, TRBD1 (6 bases). CDR3 length: 13 residues. Germline V gene lookup returns CDR1 MNHEY and CDR2 SVGAGI. The germline V and J ends were trimmed by 6 bases and 8 bases, with 16 bases remaining between them. CDR3 nucleotide sequence: TGTGCCAGCAGCCACATACAGGGTGAGGGCTACACCTTC. Translated: CASSHIQGEGYTF.

The chain is built from TRBV5-6 and TRBJ1-1; 9 nucleotides match TRBD1. The CDR3 runs 14 residues. The germline V gene has CDR1 SGHDT and CDR2 YYEEEE. The J segment lost 3 bases and the V segment lost 2 bases, leaving 2 bases of the junction unmatched. As DNA, the CDR3 is TGTGCCAGCAGCTTCCGGGACAGGGACACTGAAGCTTTCTTT. This translates into CASSFRDRDTEAFF.

The chain employs TRBV28 and TRBJ1-5, with 10 bases fitting TRBD1. V lost 8 bases and J lost 6; bases outside the gene matches: 7. This CDR3 is 14 amino acids long. Germline V gene lookup returns CDR1 MDHEN and CDR2 SYDVKM. The chain's CDR3 is CASPTGTGVQPQHF. As DNA, the CDR3 is TGTGCCAGCCCAACCGGGACAGGGGTTCAGCCCCAGCATTTT.

The chain couples TRBV3-1 (or the pseudogene TRBV3-2) to TRBJ1-4; D is possibly TRBD1 (6 bases). Germline V gene sequence: CDR1 LGHDT, CDR2 YNNKEL (reference sequence). Trimming pared 3 bases from V and 8 bases from J, leaving 10 bases between. The CDR3 has 13 residues. This CDR3 reads CASSHRDREKLFF. The CDR3, as DNA: TGTGCCAGCAGCCATCGTGACAGGGAAAAACTGTTTTTT.

This chain connects TRBV19 to TRBJ2-1; TRBD2 is a possible D gene (6 bases). Trimming pared 4 bases from V and 0 bases from J, leaving 10 bases between. Germline V gene lookup returns CDR1 LNHDA and CDR2 SQIVND (reference sequence). CDR3 size: 15 residues. DNA for the CDR3: TGTGCCAGTAGTACTTGGCGGGACTCCTACAATGAGCAGTTCTTC. It is translated as CASSTWRDSYNEQFF.

The rearrangement joins TRBV7-6 to TRBJ1-1, with unresolved D. The V gene lost 5 bases and the J gene lost 4 bases, with 14 bases spanning the gap. The length of the CDR3 is 14 residues. The germline V gene has CDR1 SGHVS and CDR2 FNYEAQ. The CDR3 nucleotides are TGTGCCAGCAGCCCTCGGGGAGACCTCACTGAAGCTTTCTTT. It is translated as CASSPRGDLTEAFF.